A selection of T cell receptor beta chains follows, all from one sample in a study of beta chain features in type 1 diabetes. TCRdb keeps only in-frame clones here, not all; method: immunoSEQ multiplex PCR. The table records around 70,000 clones, approximately 50% of them present only once. The sample consisted of central memory CD4+ T cells from blood. The origin of the receptors is a man aged 30-40 years with type 1 diabetes. Both conserved end residues are part of each CDR3. The D gene is left open where the match is weak. Clone size, where shown, is once, few, many, or a class for clones that have expanded.

TRBV7-3,NA,NA,TRBJ2-1,CASSLGLSGLNEQFF,TGTGCCAGCAGCTTAGGGCTTTCTGGGTTGAATGAGCAGTTCTTC
TRBV6-1,few,NA,TRBJ2-3,CASRRSAGSTDTQYF,TGTGCCAGCAGAAGGTCCGCGGGTAGCACAGATACGCAGTATTTT
TRBV18,NA,TRBD1,TRBJ2-7,CASSRDRGSYEQYF,TGTGCCAGCTCACGGGACAGGGGCTCCTACGAGCAGTACTTC
TRBV18,NA,NA,TRBJ2-3,CASSPEVAGSDTQYF,TGTGCCAGCTCACCAGAAGTGGCAGGCTCAGATACGCAGTATTTT
TRBV2,NA,NA,TRBJ2-5,CARASEQETQYF,TGTGCCAGAGCTAGCGAGCAAGAGACCCAGTACTTC
TRBV19,NA,TRBD2,TRBJ2-2,CASSMLGLAGEEGELFF,TGTGCCAGTAGTATGCTTGGCCTAGCGGGAGAGGAAGGGGAGCTGTTTTTT
TRBV4-2,NA,TRBD2,TRBJ2-1,CASSQGTSGDNEQFF,TGTGCCAGCAGCCAAGGGACTAGCGGAGACAATGAGCAGTTCTTC
TRBV29-1,NA,TRBD1,TRBJ1-1,CSVRQGVRTEAFF,TGCAGCGTTCGACAGGGGGTTCGAACTGAAGCTTTCTTT
TRBV6-6,NA,NA,TRBJ1-2,CASSITNYGYTF,TGTGCCAGCAGTATTACTAACTATGGCTACACCTTC
TRBV7-7,few,TRBD2,TRBJ2-1,CASSLAGASYNEQFF,TGTGCTAGCAGCCTAGCGGGGGCCTCCTACAATGAGCAGTTCTTC
TRBV5-6,NA,TRBD1,TRBJ1-5,CASSFGQGDQPQHF,TGTGCCAGCAGCTTTGGACAGGGGGATCAGCCCCAGCATTTT
TRBV7-2,NA,NA,TRBJ1-2,CASSPDTAGGWKGYTF,TGTGCCAGCAGCCCAGACACCGCGGGTGGTTGGAAGGGCTACACCTTC
TRBV13,NA,NA,TRBJ2-1,CASSLGLADEQFF,TGTGCCAGCAGCTTGGGCCTAGCTGATGAGCAGTTCTTC
TRBV5-6,NA,NA,TRBJ2-7,CASSLVSGPSYEQYF,TGTGCCAGCAGCTTGGTCAGCGGGCCCTCCTACGAGCAGTACTTC
TRBV4-1,NA,TRBD2,TRBJ2-3,CASSRPGLARGVGTDTQYF,TGCGCCAGCAGCAGACCGGGACTAGCGAGGGGGGTGGGCACAGATACGCAGTATTTT
TRBV6-6,NA,NA,TRBJ1-5,CASTFGENQPQHF,TGTGCCAGCACCTTCGGAGAGAATCAGCCCCAGCATTTT
TRBV7-7,NA,NA,TRBJ2-2,CASSLAVGRDTGELFF,TGTGCTAGCAGCTTAGCGGTTGGCAGGGACACCGGGGAGCTGTTTTTT
TRBV14,few,TRBD2,TRBJ2-3,CASSRGGSTDTQYF,TGTGCCAGCAGCCGCGGGGGTAGCACAGATACGCAGTATTTT
TRBV19,NA,TRBD1,TRBJ1-2,CASSSTGLGGYTF,TGTGCCAGTAGTTCGACAGGGCTAGGTGGCTACACCTTC
TRBV14,few,NA,TRBJ1-2,CASSQGTATYYGYTF,TGTGCCAGCAGCCAAGGGACAGCAACGTACTATGGCTACACCTTC
TRBV4-2,NA,NA,TRBJ1-5,CASSQDRDRNQPQHF,TGTGCCAGCAGCCAAGACAGGGATCGCAATCAGCCCCAGCATTTT
TRBV5-1,NA,NA,TRBJ2-3,CASSLDGSTDTQYF,TGCGCCAGCAGCTTGGACGGGAGCACAGATACGCAGTATTTT
TRBV7-9,NA,TRBD2,TRBJ2-1,CASSSIAGGSYNEQFF,TGTGCCAGCAGCTCAATAGCGGGGGGTTCCTACAATGAGCAGTTCTTC
TRBV6-1,NA,TRBD2,TRBJ2-5,CASSNGGGQETQYF,TGTGCCAGCAGTAACGGGGGGGGTCAAGAGACCCAGTACTTC
TRBV5-1,few,NA,TRBJ2-1,CASSWGVLGADEQFF,TGCGCCAGCAGCTGGGGGGTACTAGGTGCGGATGAGCAGTTCTTC
TRBV5-6,NA,NA,TRBJ1-5,CASSADSGNQPQHF,TGTGCCAGCAGCGCAGATTCGGGGAATCAGCCCCAGCATTTT
TRBV10-3,NA,NA,TRBJ1-2,CAIKEAGVNYGYTF,TGTGCCATCAAGGAGGCAGGGGTGAACTATGGCTACACCTTC
TRBV2,NA,TRBD1,TRBJ1-1,CASRTRQGLNTEAFF,TGTGCCAGCAGAACCCGACAGGGGTTGAACACTGAAGCTTTCTTT
TRBV4-2,few,TRBD1,TRBJ2-1,CASSQETGAASYNEQFF,TGTGCCAGCAGCCAAGAAACAGGGGCGGCCTCCTACAATGAGCAGTTCTTC
TRBV30,few,NA,TRBJ1-1,CAWSLRGGDTEAFF,TGTGCCTGGAGTCTAAGGGGAGGGGACACTGAAGCTTTCTTT
TRBV5-1,once,TRBD2,TRBJ2-3,CASSLVAFSGVSTDTQYF,TGCGCCAGCAGCTTGGTGGCGTTTAGCGGGGTTAGCACAGATACGCAGTATTTT
TRBV5-8,few,TRBD1,TRBJ1-2,CASSRTGNYGYTF,TGTGCCAGCAGCCGGACAGGGAACTATGGCTACACCTTC
TRBV2,NA,TRBD2,TRBJ2-2,CASRPRLADTGELFF,TGTGCCAGCAGACCCCGGCTAGCGGACACCGGGGAGCTGTTTTTT
TRBV11-2,once,TRBD1,TRBJ2-7,CASSSLGTESF,TGTGCCAGCAGCTCATTGGGGACAGAATCCTTC
TRBV13,NA,TRBD1,TRBJ1-1,CASSRGQGNTEAFF,TGTGCCAGCAGCAGAGGACAGGGGAACACTGAAGCTTTCTTT
TRBV7-2,few,NA,TRBJ2-5,CASTARAGQGGGTQYF,TGTGCCAGCACCGCTAGAGCGGGGCAAGGGGGGGGGACCCAGTACTTC
TRBV28,NA,NA,TRBJ2-5,CASSFLETQYF,TGTGCCAGCAGTTTTCTTGAGACCCAGTACTTC
TRBV29-1,few,TRBD1,TRBJ2-5,CSVDRGHQETQYF,TGCAGCGTTGACAGGGGGCATCAGGAGACCCAGTACTTC
TRBV27,NA,TRBD1,TRBJ2-3,CASSLERGLATQYF,TGTGCCAGCAGTTTAGAAAGGGGGCTGGCTACGCAGTATTTT
TRBV6-4,NA,TRBD2,TRBJ2-3,CASSEGLAGRWDTQYF,TGTGCCAGCAGTGAAGGGCTAGCGGGCCGCTGGGATACGCAGTATTTT
TRBV5-4,NA,NA,TRBJ1-4,CASSSLEGGSEKLFF,TGTGCCAGCAGCTCCCTTGAAGGGGGAAGTGAAAAACTGTTTTTT
TRBV5-4,NA,NA,TRBJ2-5,CASSLDARSEETQYF,TGTGCCAGCAGCTTGGACGCTAGAAGCGAAGAGACCCAGTACTTC
TRBV18,NA,TRBD2,TRBJ2-5,CASSPPGLAGGSQETQYF,TGTGCCAGCTCCCCTCCGGGACTAGCGGGAGGATCCCAAGAGACCCAGTACTTC
TRBV11-3,NA,NA,TRBJ1-1,CASGKSNRYTEAFF,TGTGCCAGCGGGAAATCAAACAGGTACACTGAAGCTTTCTTT
TRBV11-2,NA,NA,TRBJ1-2,CASSLGFAGRAGYTF,TGTGCCAGCAGCTTAGGCTTTGCAGGGCGAGCTGGCTACACCTTC